The present T cell receptor (beta chain) was sequenced within a study of cytomegalovirus exposure and HLA in healthy donors. Unrecorded immune exposures were likely, despite nominal health at sampling. The CDR3 consists of 15 residues. From germline, CDR1 is SGDLS and CDR2 YYNGEE. Trimming cost V 4 bases and J 3 bases, with 15 bases left between them. PCR used 60 Vbeta primers and 13 Jbeta primers. The data were produced by immunoSEQ multiplex PCR, yet TCRdb's version contains in-frame clones alone and is incomplete. The repertoire table contains approximately 72,000 clones. The receptor was derived from a woman aged 40 to 49 in good health and CMV-seropositive. The material sequenced was PBMCs. V and J are TRBV9 and TRBJ2-3; the D gene is possibly TRBD2 (7 bases). Here the CDR3 reads CASSPGGGRTDTQYF. The CDR3 bases are TGTGCCAGCAGCCCTGGGGGGGGGCGGACAGATACGCAGTATTTT.